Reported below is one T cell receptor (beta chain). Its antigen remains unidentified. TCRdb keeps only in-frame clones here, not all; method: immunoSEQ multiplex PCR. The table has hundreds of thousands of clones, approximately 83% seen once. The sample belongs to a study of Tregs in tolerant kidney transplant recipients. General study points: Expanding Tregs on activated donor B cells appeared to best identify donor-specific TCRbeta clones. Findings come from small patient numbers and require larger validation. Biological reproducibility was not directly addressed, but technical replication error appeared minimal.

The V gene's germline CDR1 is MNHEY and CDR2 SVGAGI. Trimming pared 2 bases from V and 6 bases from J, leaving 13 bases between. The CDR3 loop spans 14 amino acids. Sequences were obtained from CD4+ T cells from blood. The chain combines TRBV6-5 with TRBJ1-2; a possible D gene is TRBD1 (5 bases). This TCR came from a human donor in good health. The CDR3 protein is CASSYKRRAHGYTF. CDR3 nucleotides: TGTGCCAGCAGTTACAAACGCAGGGCTCATGGCTACACCTTC.